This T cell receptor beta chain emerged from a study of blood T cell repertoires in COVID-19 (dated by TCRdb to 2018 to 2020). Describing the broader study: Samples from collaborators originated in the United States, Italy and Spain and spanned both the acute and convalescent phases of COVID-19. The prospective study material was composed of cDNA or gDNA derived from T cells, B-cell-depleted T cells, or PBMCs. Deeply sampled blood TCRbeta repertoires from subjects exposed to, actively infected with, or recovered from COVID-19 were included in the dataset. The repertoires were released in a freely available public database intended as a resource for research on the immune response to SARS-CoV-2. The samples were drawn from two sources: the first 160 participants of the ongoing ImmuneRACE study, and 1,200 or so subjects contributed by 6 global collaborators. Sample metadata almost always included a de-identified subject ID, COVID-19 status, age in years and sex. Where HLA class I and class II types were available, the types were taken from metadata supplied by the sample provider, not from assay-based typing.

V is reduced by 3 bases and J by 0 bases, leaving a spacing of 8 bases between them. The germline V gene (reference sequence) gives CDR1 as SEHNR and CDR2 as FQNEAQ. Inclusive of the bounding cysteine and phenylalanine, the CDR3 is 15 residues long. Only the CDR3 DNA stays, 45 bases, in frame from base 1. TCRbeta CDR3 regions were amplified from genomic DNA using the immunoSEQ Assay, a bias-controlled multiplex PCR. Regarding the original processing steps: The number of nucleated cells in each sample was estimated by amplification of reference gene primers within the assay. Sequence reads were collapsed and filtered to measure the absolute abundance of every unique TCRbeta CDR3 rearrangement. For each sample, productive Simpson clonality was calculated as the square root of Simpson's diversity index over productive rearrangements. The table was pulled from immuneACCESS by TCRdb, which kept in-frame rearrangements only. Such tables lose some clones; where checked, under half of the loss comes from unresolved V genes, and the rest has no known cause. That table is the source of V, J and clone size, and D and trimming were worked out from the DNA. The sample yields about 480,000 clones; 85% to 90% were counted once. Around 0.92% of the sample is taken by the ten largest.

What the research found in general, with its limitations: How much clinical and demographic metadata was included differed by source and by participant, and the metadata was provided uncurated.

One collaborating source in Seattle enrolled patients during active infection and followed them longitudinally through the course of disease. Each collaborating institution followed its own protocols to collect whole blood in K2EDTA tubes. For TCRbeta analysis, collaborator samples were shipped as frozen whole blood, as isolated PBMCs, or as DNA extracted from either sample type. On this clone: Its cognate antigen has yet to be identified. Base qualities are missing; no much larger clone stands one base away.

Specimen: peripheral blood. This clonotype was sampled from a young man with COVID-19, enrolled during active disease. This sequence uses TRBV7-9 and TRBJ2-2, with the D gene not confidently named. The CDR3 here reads CASSFGHSNTGELFF. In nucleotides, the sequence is TGTGCCAGCAGCTTTGGGCACTCGAACACCGGGGAGCTGTTTTTT.